This T cell receptor (beta chain) was recorded in a study of T-cell memory formation after mild COVID-19. Trimming took 1 base from V and 7 from J, leaving 8 bases between them. The CDR3 has 12 residues. CDR1 LGHDT and CDR2 YNNKEL come from the germline V gene (reference sequence). TCRdb analysed the 5' RACE reads with MiXCR anew, one entry per CDR3 protein. The table lists about 340,000 distinct CDR3 sequences, under 25% of them singletons. The clonotype originates from an adult woman who had mild COVID-19 (a few samples of this study predate the infection). Cell type and time point are not known. Sequencing was done on a sample of PBMCs or a T cell subset sorted from them (not recorded which). V usage is TRBV3-1 and J usage is TRBJ2-7; D gene uncertain. The CDR3 loop reads CASSQGRGEQYF. The DNA of the CDR3 is TGTGCCAGCAGCCAAGGTCGCGGTGAGCAGTACTTC.